Presented here are 27 T cell receptor beta chains from one specimen sequenced in a study of control samples from healthy donors and cancer patients. TCRdb keeps only in-frame clones here, not all; method: immunoSEQ multiplex PCR. The sample lists around 170,000 clones, approximately 92% occurring once. The material sequenced was blood. The receptors come from a man younger than 40 in good health.

This rearrangement joins TRBV3-1 (or the pseudogene TRBV3-2) to TRBJ1-4, with 7 bases matching TRBD1. The germline V gene has CDR1 LGHDT and CDR2 YNNKEL (reference sequence). The J segment lost 3 bases and the V segment lost 4 bases, leaving 8 bases of the junction unmatched. This CDR3 has 16 residues. CDR3 residues: CASSLHPTGSNEKLFF. For the CDR3, the DNA is TGTGCCAGCAGCCTCCACCCGACAGGGTCTAATGAAAAACTGTTTTTT.

V is TRBV5-4 and J is TRBJ2-7; D uncertain. Germline values: CDR1 SGHNT, CDR2 YYREEE (reference sequence). Trimming removed 5 bases at V and 3 bases at J, with 18 bases between. The CDR3 loop spans 15 amino acids. The DNA for the CDR3 is TGTGCCAGCAGTCCAGGCCCTTTAGTAGACTACGAGCAGTACTTC. It specifies CASSPGPLVDYEQYF. The variable domain in full, with the rest retrieved from reference TRBV5-4 and TRBJ2-7, is ETGVTQSPTHLIKTRGQQVTLRCSSQSGHNTVSWYQQALGQGPQFIFQYYREEENGRGNFPPRFSGLQFPNYSSELNVNALELDDSALYLCASSPGPLVDYEQYFGPGTRLTVT.

The J gene is TRBJ1-4, the V gene TRBV7-2; 7 bases align to TRBD1. CDR1 and CDR2 (germline): SGHTA, FQGNSA. V lost 1 base and J lost 8; bases outside the gene matches: 10. This CDR3 region has 16 residues. The CDR3 DNA reads as TGTGCCAGCAGCTTAGGAGGACAGGTTCCGGGCGAAAAACTGTTTTTT. Amino acid sequence: CASSLGGQVPGEKLFF.

This clone ranks as medium-sized. The rearrangement uses TRBV4-1 and TRBJ1-2; D unclear. The CDR3 totals 15 residues. Germline-derived CDR1 and CDR2 are MGHRA and YSYEKL. V gave up 2 bases and J gave up 1 base, with 11 bases separating them. The CDR3 sequence is CASSQNRLVNYGYTF. The CDR3 region has the DNA TGCGCCAGCAGCCAAAATCGCCTAGTTAACTATGGCTACACCTTC.

The gene calls are TRBV6-6 and TRBJ2-7, with 7 bases that match TRBD2. Trimming cost V 6 bases and J 9 bases; bases outside gene matches: 17. CDR3 length equals 15 residues. The germline V gene has CDR1 MNHNY and CDR2 SVGAGI (reference sequence). The CDR3 DNA is TGTGCCAGCAGACCCCCCTTGGGGGAGGGCCCAGGGCAGTACTTC. Translated: CASRPPLGEGPGQYF.

V usage is TRBV4-3 and J usage is TRBJ2-1; TRBD2 matches 9 bases. The V gene end was trimmed by 0 bases and the J gene end by 8 bases; junction bases not matched to a gene: 11. CDR1 LGHNA and CDR2 YSLEER come from the germline V gene. CDR3 length: 17 amino acids. The CDR3 spells CASSQDVQRGAMDEQFF. As DNA, the CDR3 is TGCGCCAGCAGCCAAGATGTCCAGCGGGGGGCGATGGATGAGCAGTTCTTC.

V and J are TRBV19 and TRBJ2-1, with TRBD1 as a possible D gene (5 bases). The V gene lost 7 bases and the J gene lost 4 bases, with 20 bases spanning the gap. Germline CDR1 is LNHDA and CDR2 is SQIVND (reference sequence). The CDR3 is 16 residues long. The CDR3 nucleotides are TGTGCCAGTACCCCAAAGGGGTCCGCCGATTACAATGAGCAGTTCTTC. This sequence encodes CASTPKGSADYNEQFF.

This sequence joins TRBV12-5 and TRBJ2-5; 10 bases are shared with TRBD1. Germline assignment: CDR1 LGHNT and CDR2 FRNRAP. The trim removed 1 base at V and 13 bases at J, leaving 3 bases unmatched. This CDR3 contains 12 residues. Here the CDR3 DNA reads TGTGCTAGTGGTTTGGACGGGACAGGGGTGTACTTC. Protein: CASGLDGTGVYF.

V is TRBV25-1 and J is TRBJ2-3; a weak D match, TRBD2 (5 bases). The CDR3 runs to 17 residues. V was trimmed by 0 bases and J by 2 bases, leaving 15 bases between them. Looked up from germline, CDR1 is MGHDK and CDR2 is SYGVNS. CDR3 sequence: CASSEYEGAGDTDTQYF. The CDR3 DNA reads as TGTGCCAGCAGTGAATATGAGGGTGCAGGCGACACAGATACGCAGTATTTT.

The J gene is TRBJ1-2, the V gene TRBV27; no firm D call. Trimming cost V 1 base and J 2 bases, with 5 bases left between them. Germline lookup yields CDR1 MNHEY and CDR2 SMNVEV (reference sequence). The CDR3 is 13 residues long. The CDR3 loop is CASSLFENYGYTF. In nucleotides, the CDR3 is TGTGCCAGCAGTTTATTCGAGAACTATGGCTACACCTTC.

The chain combines TRBV11-2 with TRBJ2-7; D is tentatively TRBD1 or TRBD2 (5 bases each). Deletions cut 1 base from V and 3 bases from J, with 13 bases between. The germline V gene has CDR1 SGHAT and CDR2 FQNNGV. This CDR3 has 15 amino acids. The CDR3 coding sequence is TGTGCCAGCAGCTTAGGGTTGGGACGGAACTACGAGCAGTACTTC. Its translation is CASSLGLGRNYEQYF.

This chain uses TRBV7-9 with TRBJ2-5; 7 bases align to TRBD1. The V gene end was trimmed by 5 bases and the J gene end by 2 bases; junction bases not matched to a gene: 8. The CDR3 is 15 amino acids. CDR1 SEHNR and CDR2 FQNEAQ come from the germline V gene (reference sequence). This CDR3 is CASSPRTGGQETQYF. CDR3 bases: TGTGCCAGCAGCCCTAGGACAGGTGGACAAGAGACCCAGTACTTC.

This chain joins TRBV21-1 and TRBJ2-7; the DNA was not used to check the table's D call, TRBD1. TRBV21-1 is an annotated pseudogene. The CDR3 consists of 17 residues. The CDR3: CASTHPRDRGSFYEQYF. The CDR3, as DNA: TGTGCCAGCACACACCCCCGAGACAGGGGCTCTTTCTACGAGCAGTACTTC.

With regard to this clone: The sample carries other DNA sequences with the same CDR3. The chain combines TRBV5-1 with TRBJ1-2; no reliable D call. Germline V gene data show CDR1 as SGHRS and CDR2 as YFSETQ. Trimming took 4 bases from V and 1 from J, leaving 11 bases between them. This CDR3 region has 14 residues. CDR3 coding DNA: TGCGCCAGCAGCCCGTCTGGAAGTAACTATGGCTACACCTTC. Protein: CASSPSGSNYGYTF.

Note on this clone: This sample includes further DNA sequences coding for the same CDR3. This rearrangement joins TRBV7-2 to TRBJ2-7; no clear D gene. V was pared by 3 bases and J by 3 bases, with 6 bases between. The germline CDR1 and CDR2 sequences are SGHTA and FQGNSA. CDR3 length equals 12 residues. CDR3 in DNA: TGTGCCAGCAGCTTGAACAGCTACGAGCAGTACTTC. Translated: CASSLNSYEQYF.

This rearrangement joins TRBV28 to TRBJ1-6; D unresolved. Looked up from germline, CDR1 is MDHEN and CDR2 is SYDVKM. This CDR3 has 14 residues. With 4 bases removed from V and 7 bases from J, the gap between germline ends came to 11 bases. The DNA of the CDR3 is TGTGCCAGCAGTTATCCCAAGGAGAATTCACCCCTCCACTTT. This translates into CASSYPKENSPLHF.

The J gene is TRBJ2-5, the V gene TRBV9, with D unclear. Germline values: CDR1 SGDLS, CDR2 YYNGEE. The CDR3 is 15 residues long. Trimming pared 0 bases from V and 3 bases from J, leaving 12 bases between. The CDR3: CASSVVGIEEETQYF. CDR3 bases: TGTGCCAGCAGCGTAGTGGGGATAGAAGAAGAGACCCAGTACTTC.

The chain uses TRBV5-1 and TRBJ2-7; the D is unclear. CDR1 SGHRS and CDR2 YFSETQ come from the germline V gene. V was clipped by 4 bases and J by 4 bases, with 18 bases between them. The CDR3 covers 15 residues. The CDR3 is CASSPLPQSTYEQYF. In DNA form, the CDR3 reads TGCGCCAGCAGCCCACTCCCACAAAGCACTTACGAGCAGTACTTC.

This clone appeared once. The chain combines TRBV6-5 with TRBJ1-2; 8 positions match TRBD1. Per germline, CDR1 MNHEY and CDR2 SVGAGI. The V gene end was trimmed by 6 bases and the J gene end by 1 base; junction bases not matched to a gene: 4. CDR3 length: 14 residues. The CDR3 here is CASSRQGLNYGYTF. As DNA, the CDR3 is TGTGCCAGCAGCCGACAGGGGCTTAACTATGGCTACACCTTC.

Written as DNA, the CDR3 is TGTGCCAGCAGTTACCGGGGACAGGCTGTATCGGGAAACACCATATATTTT. Translated, it gives CASSYRGQAVSGNTIYF. The chain links TRBV6-2 or TRBV6-3 to TRBJ1-3; 8 bases align to TRBD1. Per germline, CDR1 MNHEY and CDR2 SVGEGT. The CDR3 has 17 residues. The ends lost 2 bases at V and 4 bases at J; junction bases unmatched: 10.

V usage is TRBV28 and J usage is TRBJ2-7; 9 bases agree with TRBD2. V lost 6 bases and J lost 3; bases outside the gene matches: 6. Germline CDR1 is MDHEN and CDR2 is SYDVKM. The CDR3 sequence is 14 residues long. CDR3 in amino acids: CASSSTSGYYEQYF. CDR3 in DNA: TGTGCCAGCAGCTCGACTAGCGGTTACTACGAGCAGTACTTC.

This chain joins TRBV6-1 and TRBJ1-3, with D uncertain. CDR1 is MNHNS and CDR2 is SASEGT in the germline V gene. The germline V and J ends were trimmed by 2 bases and 0 bases, with 11 bases remaining between them. This CDR3 spans 16 amino acids. CDR3 residues: CASSELGVSSGNTIYF. The CDR3 coding sequence is TGTGCCAGCAGTGAATTAGGCGTTAGCTCTGGAAACACCATATATTTT.

This chain uses TRBV20-1 with TRBJ2-1; D may be TRBD1 or TRBD2 (5 bases each). Deletions cut 5 bases from V and 15 bases from J, with 17 bases between. Germline CDR1 is DFQATT and CDR2 is SNEGSKA (reference sequence). The CDR3 is made up of 11 amino acids. CDR3 nucleotides: TGCAGTGCTTGGGACCGTGACAGACTGTTCTTC. It is translated as CSAWDRDRLFF.

The chain couples TRBV4-3 to TRBJ1-5; D is unclear. The germline CDR1 and CDR2 sequences are LGHNA and YSLEER. Deletions cut 2 bases from V and 2 bases from J, with 10 bases between. The CDR3 is made up of 15 amino acids. CDR3 DNA: TGCGCCAGCAGCCAACACACGGGCGGCAATCAGCCCCAGCATTTT. Amino acid sequence: CASSQHTGGNQPQHF.

The rearrangement uses TRBV5-4 and TRBJ1-1, with 8 bases lining up with TRBD1. V shed 4 bases, J shed 4 bases, and the junction held 12 bases outside the gene matches. Germline V gene sequence: CDR1 SGHNT, CDR2 YYREEE (reference sequence). The CDR3 loop spans 16 amino acids. The CDR3 bases are TGTGCCAGCAGCCCCCGGCCCACAGGGGGTCTCACTGAAGCTTTCTTT. This sequence encodes CASSPRPTGGLTEAFF.

To note about this clone: Other DNA sequences in this specimen translate into the identical CDR3. The chain carries TRBV7-9 and TRBJ2-5; 7 nucleotides agree with TRBD1. This CDR3 has 13 residues. Germline CDR1 is SEHNR and CDR2 is FQNEAQ (reference sequence). J gave up 4 bases and V 3 bases, and 2 bases lay outside the gene matches. The CDR3 protein is CASSLAGGETQYF. CDR3 in DNA: TGTGCCAGCAGCTTGGCAGGGGGAGAGACCCAGTACTTC.

This rearrangement joins TRBV15 to TRBJ1-4; TRBD1 might be the D (6 bases). Trimming took off 1 base at V and 6 bases at J, with 12 bases between the two ends. The germline gives CDR1 LNHNV, CDR2 YYDKDF (reference sequence). The CDR3 sequence is 15 residues long. The CDR3 nucleotides are TGTGCCACCAGCAGAGGACAGGCGCCTTATGAAAAACTGTTTTTT. Its translation is CATSRGQAPYEKLFF.